This TCR beta chain was observed in a study of cytomegalovirus exposure and HLA in healthy donors. Whole-study context: Assignment to the Caucasian-associated ancestry cluster applied to approximately 80% of the approximately 420 genotyped donors. Study-wide results and caveats: Analysis was carried out at a later point, and it linked a missense DCLRE1C variant to TCR beta V- and J-gene trimming.

The PCR ran on 60 Vbeta and 13 Jbeta primers. Data came from immunoSEQ multiplex PCR; TCRdb stores just in-frame clones and leaves some out. The table has 150,000 to 180,000 clones, about 70% seen once. Donors in the study were healthy people who gave bone marrow. Concerning this clone itself: Its specificity is not known.

Sequencing was performed on PBMCs. The sequence was obtained from a man younger than 35 in good health and CMV-seronegative.

The CDR3 spells CASSSQGAQNTEAFF. The DNA for the CDR3 is TGTGCCAGCAGCTCCCAGGGGGCTCAGAACACTGAAGCTTTCTTT. The chain joins TRBV2 to TRBJ1-1; TRBD1 agrees at 8 bases. The CDR3 consists of 15 residues. The trim removed 6 bases at V and 1 base at J, leaving 7 bases unmatched. Per germline, CDR1 SNHLY and CDR2 FYNNEI.